The present TCR beta chain was sequenced within a study of shared T cell receptors in the human thymus. Some clones are missing from TCRdb's copy, which holds only in-frame ones; the method was immunoSEQ multiplex PCR. Of about 610,000 clones in the sample, approximately 87% are singletons; the top ten hold 0.0095% to 0.011%. V shed 2 bases and J 5 bases; nucleotides not matched to a gene: 5. The germline gives CDR1 SGHTA, CDR2 FQGTGA. The CDR3 runs to 16 residues. These sequences were also reported in another study, on human thymus T cells. In that study: What appeared biased in thymic and blood repertoires was the usage of V and J genes.

The sample consisted of thymocytes. The origin of this receptor is a boy under two years old with a congenital heart defect. The chain combines TRBV7-3 with TRBJ2-1; 11 nucleotides agree with TRBD2. In DNA form, the CDR3 reads TGTGCCAGCAGCTTACCCTTAGCGGGAGGGGACAATGAGCAGTTCTTC. It encodes CASSLPLAGGDNEQFF.